One and the same sample provided the 15 T cell receptor beta chains below, sequenced in a study of OX40 agonist ivuxolimab in advanced cancers. Sequencing was performed with immunoSEQ multiplex PCR; in TCRdb, only in-frame clones are kept and a portion is missing. The table has approximately 120,000 clones, around 93% seen once; the top ten hold 0.7% to 0.9%. Sequences were derived from CD4+ or CD8+ T cells sorted from blood, sampled in a trial of the OX40 agonist ivuxolimab. These receptors were obtained from an adult with an advanced solid tumor such as melanoma, head and neck, liver or kidney cancer.

This clone was counted once. Other DNA sequences in this specimen translate into the identical CDR3. The chain joins TRBV30 to TRBJ1-1; the D gene is possibly TRBD1 (6 bases). Trimming took off 3 bases at V and 6 bases at J, with 8 bases between the two ends. Germline CDR1 is GTSNPN and CDR2 is SVGIG (reference sequence). The CDR3 runs to 11 residues. CDR3 amino acids: CAWRGGPEAFF. The CDR3 DNA reads as TGTGCCTGGAGGGGGGGCCCTGAAGCTTTCTTT. Full variable domain (rest looked up from reference TRBV30 and TRBJ1-1): SQTIHQWPATLVQPVGSPLSLECTVEGTSNPNLYWYRQAAGRGLQLLFYSVGIGQISSEVPQNLSASRPQDRQFILSSKKLLLSDSGFYLCAWRGGPEAFFGQGTRLTVV.

V is TRBV19 and J is TRBJ1-5, with D maybe TRBD1 (5 bases). Trimming pared 5 bases from V and 0 bases from J, leaving 20 bases between. The germline V gene encodes CDR1 LNHDA and CDR2 SQIVND (reference sequence). The length of the CDR3 is 18 residues. The CDR3 bases are TGTGCCAGTAGTCCCTGGACAACCCGATCCTATAGCAATCAGCCCCAGCATTTT. Translated: CASSPWTTRSYSNQPQHF.

For this clone: The sample holds other DNA sequences that translate to the same CDR3. This chain connects TRBV2 to TRBJ1-2, with 9 bases aligning to TRBD1. The CDR3 is 13 residues long. CDR1 is SNHLY and CDR2 is FYNNEI in the germline V gene. V gave up 6 bases and J gave up 2 bases; unmatched junction bases: 1. The DNA for the CDR3 is TGTGCCAGCAGCGGACAGGGGAACTATGGCTACACCTTC. Encoded protein: CASSGQGNYGYTF.

CDR3 loop: CASSTQRGNYGYTF. CDR3 coding DNA: TGTGCCAGTAGTACTCAAAGGGGCAACTATGGCTACACCTTC. J is TRBJ1-2 and V is TRBV19; weak D call: TRBD1 (5 bases). The V end lost 4 bases, the J end lost 2 bases, and 11 bases lay between the germline ends. The germline V gene encodes CDR1 LNHDA and CDR2 SQIVND (reference sequence). This CDR3 is built from 14 residues.

The chain links TRBV18 to TRBJ2-1; the match to TRBD1 covers 11 bases. The CDR3 runs 14 residues. Germline V gene lookup returns CDR1 KGHSH and CDR2 LQKENI. After removal of 9 bases from V and 5 bases from J, the junction contained 6 bases not matched to a gene. The CDR3 DNA sequence: TGTGCCAGTTCGGGACAGGGGGGACACAATGAGCAGTTCTTC. As protein: CASSGQGGHNEQFF.

V is TRBV19 and J is TRBJ2-5; D could derive from TRBD1 or TRBD2 (5 bases each). Germline values: CDR1 LNHDA, CDR2 SQIVND (reference sequence). Trimming took off 3 bases at V and 5 bases at J, with 16 bases between the two ends. The CDR3 loop spans 15 amino acids. The CDR3 protein is CASSMGTGISETQYF. DNA for the CDR3: TGTGCCAGTAGTATGGGGACGGGAATCAGCGAGACCCAGTACTTC.

The rearrangement uses TRBV6-5 and TRBJ2-5; TRBD2 matches 9 bases. The CDR3 has 16 residues. V lost 2 bases, J lost 5 bases, and 9 bases stayed unmatched. Germline CDR1 reads MNHEY; CDR2 reads SVGAGI. The CDR3 sequence: CASSYRLAGLPETQYF. The CDR3 DNA follows: TGTGCCAGCAGTTACCGGCTAGCGGGGCTACCGGAGACCCAGTACTTC.

This rearrangement joins TRBV28 to TRBJ1-5, with no clear D. Germline assignment: CDR1 MDHEN and CDR2 SYDVKM. Trimming left V 3 bases short and J 5 bases short, with 14 bases between. The CDR3 has 15 residues. As DNA, the CDR3 is TGTGCCAGCAGTTTCGGCAGGAGACTCGATCAGCCCCAGCATTTT. This gives the protein CASSFGRRLDQPQHF.

The genes are TRBV6-1 and TRBJ2-6; the D is unclear. The germline V gene encodes CDR1 MNHNS and CDR2 SASEGT. The ends were cut back, 3 bases at V and 0 bases at J, with 9 bases in the middle. This CDR3 spans 16 amino acids. The CDR3 reads CASSEGRSSGANVLTF. For the CDR3, the DNA is TGTGCCAGCAGTGAGGGCAGGAGCTCTGGGGCCAACGTCCTGACTTTC.

The chain employs TRBV30 and TRBJ2-7; maybe TRBD1 (5 bases). Trimming took 5 bases from V and 0 from J, leaving 14 bases between them. CDR1 is GTSNPN, CDR2 SVGIG, per germline (reference sequence). The CDR3 loop spans 14 amino acids. For the CDR3, the DNA is TGTGCCTGGGGTGCAGGGTCGAGCTCCTACGAGCAGTACTTC. Protein sequence: CAWGAGSSSYEQYF.

Only a few counts were recorded for this clone. J is TRBJ1-2 and V is TRBV6-5; D remains ambiguous. This CDR3 has 15 residues. Germline V gene data show CDR1 as MNHEY and CDR2 as SVGAGI. The V and J ends lost 0 bases and 2 bases respectively, with 10 bases between them. The CDR3 here is CASSYSIGQNYGYTF. CDR3 DNA sequence: TGTGCCAGCAGTTACTCGATCGGCCAGAACTATGGCTACACCTTC.

The chain employs TRBV30 and TRBJ2-3, with 7 nucleotides matching TRBD1. The CDR3 length is 15 residues. The germline CDR1 and CDR2 sequences are GTSNPN and SVGIG (reference sequence). V gave up 5 bases and J gave up 4 bases; unmatched junction bases: 12. The CDR3 DNA is TGTGCCTGGCGTCCTCGACAGGGTTTCGCAGATACGCAGTATTTT. It encodes CAWRPRQGFADTQYF.

This sequence joins TRBV4-2 and TRBJ2-2; TRBD1 matches at 7 bases. Germline trimming cut 4 bases from V and 1 base from J; bases unmatched to any gene: 3. The germline CDR1 and CDR2 sequences are LGHNA and YNFKEQ. The CDR3 loop spans 15 amino acids. CDR3 DNA: TGTGCCAGCAGCCCTCGGGACAGGAACACCGGGGAGCTGTTTTTT. Its translation: CASSPRDRNTGELFF.

This clone was detected once. The chain couples TRBV6-5 to TRBJ2-7, with TRBD1 identical over 11 bases. From germline, CDR1 is MNHEY and CDR2 SVGAGI. Trimming removed 3 bases from V and 7 bases from J; junction bases left unmatched: 8. The CDR3 consists of 15 residues. CDR3 sequence reads: CASSYAGTGGREQYF. In nucleotides, the CDR3 is TGTGCCAGCAGTTATGCCGGGACAGGGGGAAGGGAGCAGTACTTC.

This chain joins TRBV25-1 and TRBJ1-4, with TRBD1 as a possible D gene (6 bases). This CDR3 has 13 residues. The germline CDR1 and CDR2 sequences are MGHDK and SYGVNS. Trimming stripped 3 bases from V and 8 bases from J, with 10 bases between. The CDR3 region has the DNA TGTGCCAGCAGTGAGGGGGCGCGGGAAAAACTGTTTTTT. Encoded protein: CASSEGAREKLFF.